These 11 T cell receptor beta chains originate from one sample sequenced in a study of blood T cell repertoires in COVID-19 (dated by TCRdb to 2018 to 2020). The receptor library was made with the immunoSEQ multiplex PCR assay. Not all clones reach the TCRdb copy of this immuneACCESS table, which keeps in-frame sequences only. Checked studies attribute under half of the gap to unresolved V genes and leave the rest unexplained. The sample yields around 130,000 clones; around four fifths were counted once. The leading ten clones occupy 12% of the sample. Sequencing was carried out using peripheral blood. The receptors originated from a human donor in a cohort sampled during active COVID-19.

The chain carries TRBV18 and TRBJ1-1, with 8 bases lining up with TRBD1. CDR1 is KGHSH, CDR2 LQKENI, per germline. V shed 6 bases, J shed 0 bases, and the junction held 6 bases outside the gene matches. This CDR3 is built from 15 residues. CDR3: CASSYGQGLNTEAFF. In DNA form, the CDR3 reads TGTGCCAGCTCGTACGGACAGGGCTTGAACACTGAAGCTTTCTTT.

The sample holds a few counts of this clone. The chain combines TRBV24-1 with TRBJ1-2, with 9 bases identical to TRBD1. CDR1 and CDR2 from the germline V gene are KGHDR and SFDVKD. V gave up 4 bases and J gave up 4 bases; unmatched junction bases: 12. This CDR3 comprises 17 residues. CDR3 residues: CATSEFGTGTRGYGYTF. The CDR3 DNA follows: TGTGCCACCAGTGAGTTCGGGACAGGGACCCGAGGCTATGGCTACACCTTC.

The chain carries TRBV29-1 and TRBJ2-3; 7 bases line up with TRBD1. Germline trimming cut 4 bases from V and 0 bases from J; bases unmatched to any gene: 7. CDR1 SQVTM and CDR2 ANQGSEA come from the germline V gene. The CDR3 sequence is 15 residues long. The CDR3 is CSVGTGTASTDTQYF. CDR3 DNA sequence: TGCAGCGTTGGAACCGGGACAGCTAGCACAGATACGCAGTATTTT.

The gene calls are TRBV11-2 and TRBJ1-6; a possible D gene is TRBD1 (6 bases). Trimming left V 5 bases short and J 6 bases short, with 11 bases between. The CDR3 totals 14 residues. Per the germline V gene, CDR1 is SGHAT and CDR2 is FQNNGV. The chain's CDR3 is CASSAGVANSPLHF. The DNA for the CDR3 is TGTGCCAGCAGCGCAGGGGTGGCTAATTCACCCCTCCACTTT.

The chain combines TRBV4-3 with TRBJ2-5, with 8 bases that match TRBD2. V lost 1 base to trimming and J lost 0 bases; unmatched junction nucleotides: 7. The CDR3 consists of 17 residues. Germline assignment: CDR1 LGHNA and CDR2 YSLEER. The CDR3 sequence is CASSQVYSGDYQETQYF. The CDR3 DNA reads as TGCGCCAGCAGCCAAGTATATAGCGGGGATTACCAAGAGACCCAGTACTTC.

The gene calls are TRBV11-2 and TRBJ2-5; 15 bases are a match to TRBD2. The CDR3 consists of 19 residues. Germline CDR1 SGHAT, CDR2 FQNNGV. V dropped 4 bases and J dropped 2; count of bases not matched to a gene: 11. The DNA of the CDR3 is TGTGCCAGCAGCTACCGTCGGACTAGCGGGGGGGAAGGGCAAGAGACCCAGTACTTC. The encoded protein is CASSYRRTSGGEGQETQYF.

The chain couples TRBV6-6 to TRBJ1-5; 7 bases line up with TRBD1. Losses at the gene ends were 0 bases for V and 5 bases for J; bases not matched to a gene: 4. The length of the CDR3 is 15 residues. Germline V lookup: CDR1 MNHNY, CDR2 SVGAGI (reference sequence). This CDR3 reads CASSYSRGADQPQHF. The CDR3 DNA reads as TGTGCCAGCAGTTACTCCAGGGGGGCTGATCAGCCCCAGCATTTT.

The count of this clone is one. The V call is TRBV28, the J call TRBJ2-5; D uncertain. The DNA end is a closer match to TRBJ2-7, so the J assignment may be wrong. The CDR3 is 16 amino acids. Germline V gene lookup returns CDR1 MDHEN and CDR2 SYDVKM. CDR3 bases: TGTGCCAGCACCATGACCCGACAATCCTACACCTACGAGCAGTACTTC. This encodes CASTMTRQSYTYEQYF.

The genes are TRBV10-3 and TRBJ2-7, with D unresolved. The germline V gene encodes CDR1 ENHRY and CDR2 SYGVKD. The CDR3 has 15 residues. Trimming took 0 bases from V and 2 from J, leaving 11 bases between them. CDR3 DNA sequence: TGTGCCATCAGTGAGTCGGAGTTACTACCCTACGAGCAGTACTTC. Translated: CAISESELLPYEQYF.

V gene TRBV7-6 combines with J gene TRBJ2-7, with D perhaps TRBD2 (6 bases). Germline lookup yields CDR1 SGHVS and CDR2 FNYEAQ. The CDR3 is 15 amino acids. V was pared by 5 bases and J by 0 bases, with 14 bases between. The CDR3 is CASSGEAGSSYEQYF. The CDR3 region has the DNA TGTGCCAGCAGCGGGGAGGCAGGAAGCTCCTACGAGCAGTACTTC.

This clone was detected ten times or more. The V and J genes are TRBV7-9 and TRBJ2-1; perhaps TRBD1 as D (5 bases). Germline CDR1 SEHNR, CDR2 FQNEAQ (reference sequence). The CDR3 spans 12 residues. Trimming shortened V by 4 bases and J by 8 bases, and 9 bases separated the two germline ends. CDR3: CASSWGTDEQFF. The DNA for the CDR3 is TGTGCCAGCAGCTGGGGCACGGATGAGCAGTTCTTC.